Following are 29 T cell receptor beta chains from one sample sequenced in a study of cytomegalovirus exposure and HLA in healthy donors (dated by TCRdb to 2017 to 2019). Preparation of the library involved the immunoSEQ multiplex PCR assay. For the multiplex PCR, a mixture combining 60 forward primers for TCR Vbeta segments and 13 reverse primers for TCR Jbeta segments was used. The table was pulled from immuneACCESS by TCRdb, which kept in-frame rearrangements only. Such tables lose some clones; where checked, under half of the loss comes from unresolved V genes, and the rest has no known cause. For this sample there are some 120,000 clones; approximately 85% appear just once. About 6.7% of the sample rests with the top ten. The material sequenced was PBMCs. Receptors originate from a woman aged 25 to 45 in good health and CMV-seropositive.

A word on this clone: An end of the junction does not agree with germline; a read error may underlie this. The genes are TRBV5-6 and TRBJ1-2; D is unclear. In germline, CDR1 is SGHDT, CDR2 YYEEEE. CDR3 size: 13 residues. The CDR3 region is CASSLVGSPVDGF. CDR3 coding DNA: TGTGCCAGCAGCTTGGTGGGCAGTCCTGTCGACGGCTTC.

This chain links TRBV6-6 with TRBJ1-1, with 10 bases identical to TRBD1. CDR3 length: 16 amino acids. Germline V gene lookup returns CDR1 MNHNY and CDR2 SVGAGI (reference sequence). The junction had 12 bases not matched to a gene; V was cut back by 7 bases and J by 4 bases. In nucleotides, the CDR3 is TGTGCCAGCACCTCCAGGGACAGGGGATACGGCACTGAAGCTTTCTTT. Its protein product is CASTSRDRGYGTEAFF.

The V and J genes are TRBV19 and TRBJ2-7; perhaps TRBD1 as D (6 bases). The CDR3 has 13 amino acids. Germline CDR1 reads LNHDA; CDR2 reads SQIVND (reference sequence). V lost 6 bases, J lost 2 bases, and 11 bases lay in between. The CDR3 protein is CASSLGHPYEQYF. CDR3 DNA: TGTGCCAGTAGCCTGGGACACCCCTACGAGCAGTACTTC.

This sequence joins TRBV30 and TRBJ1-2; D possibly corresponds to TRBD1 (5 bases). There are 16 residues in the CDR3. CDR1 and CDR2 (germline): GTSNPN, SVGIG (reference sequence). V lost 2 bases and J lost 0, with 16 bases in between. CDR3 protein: CAWSPPYVTANYGYTF. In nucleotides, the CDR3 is TGTGCCTGGAGTCCCCCCTACGTGACAGCTAACTATGGCTACACCTTC.

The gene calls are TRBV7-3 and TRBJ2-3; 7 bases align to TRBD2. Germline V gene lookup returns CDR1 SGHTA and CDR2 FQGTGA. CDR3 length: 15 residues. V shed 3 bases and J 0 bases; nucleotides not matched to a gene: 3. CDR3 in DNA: TGTGCCAGCAGCTTTCGAGCGGGGAGCACAGATACGCAGTATTTT. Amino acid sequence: CASSFRAGSTDTQYF.

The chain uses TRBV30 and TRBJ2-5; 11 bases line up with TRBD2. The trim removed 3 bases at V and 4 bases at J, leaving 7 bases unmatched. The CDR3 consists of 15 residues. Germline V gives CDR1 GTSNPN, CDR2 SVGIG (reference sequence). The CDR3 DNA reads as TGTGCCTGGAGCTTAGCGGGGGGGTATGTAGAGACCCAGTACTTC. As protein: CAWSLAGGYVETQYF.

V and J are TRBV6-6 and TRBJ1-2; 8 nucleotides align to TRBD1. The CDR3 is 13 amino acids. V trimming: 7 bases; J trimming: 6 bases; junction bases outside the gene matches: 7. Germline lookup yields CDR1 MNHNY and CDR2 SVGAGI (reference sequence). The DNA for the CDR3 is TGTGCCAGCACACCGGACAGGGCCCATGGCTACACCTTC. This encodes CASTPDRAHGYTF.

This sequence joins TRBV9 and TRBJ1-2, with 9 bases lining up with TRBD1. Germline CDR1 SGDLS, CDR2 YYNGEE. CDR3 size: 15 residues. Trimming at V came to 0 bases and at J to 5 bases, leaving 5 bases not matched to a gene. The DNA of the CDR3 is TGTGCCAGCAGCGTAGGACAGGGGGGGGTTTATGGCTACACCTTC. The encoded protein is CASSVGQGGVYGYTF.

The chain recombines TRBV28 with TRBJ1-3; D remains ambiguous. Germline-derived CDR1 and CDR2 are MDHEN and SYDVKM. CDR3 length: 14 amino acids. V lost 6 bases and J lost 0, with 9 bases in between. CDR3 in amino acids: CASREGSSGNTIYF. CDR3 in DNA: TGTGCCAGCAGGGAAGGGAGCTCTGGAAACACCATATATTTT.

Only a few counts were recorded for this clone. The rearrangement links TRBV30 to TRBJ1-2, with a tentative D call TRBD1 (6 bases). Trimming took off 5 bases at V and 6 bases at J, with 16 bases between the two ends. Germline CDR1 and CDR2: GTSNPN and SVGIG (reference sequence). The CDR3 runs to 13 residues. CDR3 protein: CAWDEQGSHGYTF. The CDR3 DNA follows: TGTGCCTGGGACGAACAGGGTTCCCATGGCTACACCTTC.

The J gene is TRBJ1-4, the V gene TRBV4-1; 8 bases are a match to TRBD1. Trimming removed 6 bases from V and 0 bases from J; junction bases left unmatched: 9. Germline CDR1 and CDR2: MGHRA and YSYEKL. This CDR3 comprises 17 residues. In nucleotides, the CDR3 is TGCGCCAGCAGACTGGACAGGGCGAGGACAACTAATGAAAAACTGTTTTTT. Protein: CASRLDRARTTNEKLFF.

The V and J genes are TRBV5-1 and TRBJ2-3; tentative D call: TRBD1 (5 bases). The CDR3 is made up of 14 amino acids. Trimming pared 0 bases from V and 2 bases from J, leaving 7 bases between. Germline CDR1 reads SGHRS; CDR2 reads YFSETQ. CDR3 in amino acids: CASSLDGATDTQYF. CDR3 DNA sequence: TGCGCCAGCAGCTTGGATGGGGCCACAGATACGCAGTATTTT.

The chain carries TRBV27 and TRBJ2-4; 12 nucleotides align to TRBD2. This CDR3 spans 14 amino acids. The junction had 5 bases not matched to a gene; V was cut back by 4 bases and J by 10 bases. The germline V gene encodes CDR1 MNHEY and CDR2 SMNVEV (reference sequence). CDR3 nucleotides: TGTGCCAGCAGTTCGCGACTAGCGGGAGTTATTCAGTACTTC. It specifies CASSSRLAGVIQYF.

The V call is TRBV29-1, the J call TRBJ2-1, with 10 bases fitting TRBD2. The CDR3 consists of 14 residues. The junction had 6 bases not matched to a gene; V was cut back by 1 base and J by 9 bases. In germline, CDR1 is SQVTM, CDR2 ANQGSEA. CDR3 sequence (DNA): TGCAGCGTTGAAGTTCCTAGCGGGAGAATTGAGCAGTTCTTC. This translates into CSVEVPSGRIEQFF.

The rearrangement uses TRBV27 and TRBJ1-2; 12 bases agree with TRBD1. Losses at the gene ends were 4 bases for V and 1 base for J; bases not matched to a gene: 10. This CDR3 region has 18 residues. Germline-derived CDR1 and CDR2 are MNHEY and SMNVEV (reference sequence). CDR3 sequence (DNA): TGTGCCAGCAGTTCCCTCCCTGGGACAGGGGGCGTTAACTATGGCTACACCTTC. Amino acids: CASSSLPGTGGVNYGYTF.

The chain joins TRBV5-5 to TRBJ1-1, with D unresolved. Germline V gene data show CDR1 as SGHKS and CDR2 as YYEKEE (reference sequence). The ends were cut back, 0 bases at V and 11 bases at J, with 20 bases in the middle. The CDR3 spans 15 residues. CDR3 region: CASSLGGGREVGAFF. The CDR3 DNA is TGTGCCAGCAGCTTGGGTGGAGGAAGGGAGGTAGGTGCTTTCTTT.

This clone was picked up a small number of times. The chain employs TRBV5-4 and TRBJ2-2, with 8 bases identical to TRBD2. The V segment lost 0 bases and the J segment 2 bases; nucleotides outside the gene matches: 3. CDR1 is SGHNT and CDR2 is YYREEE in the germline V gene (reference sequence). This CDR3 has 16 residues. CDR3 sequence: CASSLGLAGNTGELFF. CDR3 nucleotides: TGTGCCAGCAGCTTGGGTTTAGCGGGAAACACCGGGGAGCTGTTTTTT.

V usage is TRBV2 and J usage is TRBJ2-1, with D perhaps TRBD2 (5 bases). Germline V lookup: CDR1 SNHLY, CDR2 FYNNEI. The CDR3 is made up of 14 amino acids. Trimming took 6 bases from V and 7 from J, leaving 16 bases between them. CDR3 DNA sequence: TGTGCCAGCAGGAAACTAGAGGGAAGGAATGAGCAGTTCTTC. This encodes CASRKLEGRNEQFF.

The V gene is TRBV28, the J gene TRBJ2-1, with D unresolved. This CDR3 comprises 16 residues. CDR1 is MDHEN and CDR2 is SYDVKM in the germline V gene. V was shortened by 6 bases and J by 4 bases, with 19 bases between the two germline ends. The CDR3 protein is CASSSNLPRVYNEQFF. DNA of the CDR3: TGTGCCAGCAGCAGCAACCTCCCTCGGGTGTACAATGAGCAGTTCTTC.

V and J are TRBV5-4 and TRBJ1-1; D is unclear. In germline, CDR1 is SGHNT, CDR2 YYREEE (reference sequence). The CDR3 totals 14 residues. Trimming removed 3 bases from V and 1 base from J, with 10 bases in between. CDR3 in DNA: TGTGCCAGCAGCTCACGGGAAGGGAACACTGAAGCTTTCTTT. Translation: CASSSREGNTEAFF.

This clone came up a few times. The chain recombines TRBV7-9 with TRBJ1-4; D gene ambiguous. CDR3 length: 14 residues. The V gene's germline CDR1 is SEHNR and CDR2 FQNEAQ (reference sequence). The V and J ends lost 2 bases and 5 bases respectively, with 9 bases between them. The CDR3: CASSLSSENEKLFF. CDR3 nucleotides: TGTGCCAGCAGCTTAAGTAGCGAGAATGAAAAACTGTTTTTT.

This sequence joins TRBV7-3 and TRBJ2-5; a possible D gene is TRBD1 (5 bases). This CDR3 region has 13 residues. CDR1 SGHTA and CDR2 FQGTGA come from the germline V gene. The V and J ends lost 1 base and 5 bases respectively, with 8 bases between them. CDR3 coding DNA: TGTGCCAGCAGCTTAAGACAGCTGGAGACCCAGTACTTC. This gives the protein CASSLRQLETQYF.

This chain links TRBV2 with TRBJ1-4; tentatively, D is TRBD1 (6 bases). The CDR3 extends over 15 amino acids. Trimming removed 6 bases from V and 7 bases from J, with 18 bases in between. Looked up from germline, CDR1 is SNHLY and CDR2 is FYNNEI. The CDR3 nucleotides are TGTGCCAGCAGCTTTTCGACAGGAGGAGGTGAAAAACTGTTTTTT. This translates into CASSFSTGGGEKLFF.

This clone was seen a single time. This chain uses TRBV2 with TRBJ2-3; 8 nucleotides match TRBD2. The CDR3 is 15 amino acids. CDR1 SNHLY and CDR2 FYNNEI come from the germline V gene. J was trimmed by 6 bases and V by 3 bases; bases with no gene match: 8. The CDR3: CASSDFRGGLDTQYF. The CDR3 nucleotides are TGTGCCAGCAGTGATTTTCGGGGGGGCCTTGATACGCAGTATTTT.

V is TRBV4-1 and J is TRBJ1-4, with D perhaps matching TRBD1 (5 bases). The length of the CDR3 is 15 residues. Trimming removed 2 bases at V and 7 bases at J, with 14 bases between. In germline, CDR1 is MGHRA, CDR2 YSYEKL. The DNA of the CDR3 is TGCGCCAGCAGCCAACCTGGACGTAGGGGTGAAAAACTGTTTTTT. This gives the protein CASSQPGRRGEKLFF.

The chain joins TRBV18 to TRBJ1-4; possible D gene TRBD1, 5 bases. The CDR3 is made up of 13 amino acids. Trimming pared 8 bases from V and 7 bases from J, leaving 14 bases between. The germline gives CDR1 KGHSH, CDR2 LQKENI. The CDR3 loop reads CASEAGLGEKLFF. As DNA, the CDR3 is TGTGCCAGCGAAGCGGGGCTTGGTGAAAAACTGTTTTTT.

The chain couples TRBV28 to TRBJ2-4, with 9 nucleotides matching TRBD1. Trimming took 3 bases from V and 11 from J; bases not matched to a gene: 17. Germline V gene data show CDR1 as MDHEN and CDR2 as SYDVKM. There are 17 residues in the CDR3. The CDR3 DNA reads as TGTGCCAGCAGTTTTAATCGGGGACAGGGATTTCCCCCTCTTCAGTACTTC. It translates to CASSFNRGQGFPPLQYF.

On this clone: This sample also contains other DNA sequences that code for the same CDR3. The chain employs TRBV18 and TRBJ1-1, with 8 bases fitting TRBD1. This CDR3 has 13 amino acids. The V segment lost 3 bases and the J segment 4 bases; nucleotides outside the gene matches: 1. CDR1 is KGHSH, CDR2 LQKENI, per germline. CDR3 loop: CASSPQGATEAFF. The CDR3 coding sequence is TGTGCCAGCTCACCCCAGGGGGCCACTGAAGCTTTCTTT.

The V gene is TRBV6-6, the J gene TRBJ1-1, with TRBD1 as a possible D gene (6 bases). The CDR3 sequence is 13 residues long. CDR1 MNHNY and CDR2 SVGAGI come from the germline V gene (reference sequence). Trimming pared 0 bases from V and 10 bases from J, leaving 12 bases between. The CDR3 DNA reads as TGTGCCAGCAGTTACTCGAACAGGGCAGGAGCTTTCTTT. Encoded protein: CASSYSNRAGAFF.